The 2 T cell receptor beta chains given below trace back to one sample, sequenced in a study of preoperative IRX-2 immunotherapy in early breast cancer. The treatment denotes: preoperative locoregional IRX-2 cytokine immunotherapy. Only in-frame clones appear in the TCRdb table, and some are missing; sequencing was by immunoSEQ multiplex PCR. The sample yields 75,000 to 100,000 clones, 86% seen once. Sequencing used tumor tissue, obtained after IRX-2 immunotherapy. Receptor source: a human donor with breast cancer.

This chain connects TRBV6-8 to TRBJ1-2; 10 bases map to TRBD1. V was pared by 6 bases and J by 5 bases, with 6 bases of the junction left unmatched. The CDR3 is 14 amino acids. Germline CDR1 and CDR2: MNHGY and SAAAGT. CDR3 sequence reads: CASRRGQGGYGYTF. DNA of the CDR3: TGTGCCAGCAGACGTGGACAGGGGGGTTATGGCTACACCTTC.

The CDR3 DNA is TGTGCCAGCAGTACCCCGATGAACACTGAAGCTTTCTTT. Protein sequence: CASSTPMNTEAFF. The rearrangement links TRBV6-8 to TRBJ1-1, with D hard to call. Per the germline V gene, CDR1 is MNHGY and CDR2 is SAAAGT. The CDR3 contains 13 residues. Deletions cut 5 bases from V and 0 bases from J, with 7 bases between.